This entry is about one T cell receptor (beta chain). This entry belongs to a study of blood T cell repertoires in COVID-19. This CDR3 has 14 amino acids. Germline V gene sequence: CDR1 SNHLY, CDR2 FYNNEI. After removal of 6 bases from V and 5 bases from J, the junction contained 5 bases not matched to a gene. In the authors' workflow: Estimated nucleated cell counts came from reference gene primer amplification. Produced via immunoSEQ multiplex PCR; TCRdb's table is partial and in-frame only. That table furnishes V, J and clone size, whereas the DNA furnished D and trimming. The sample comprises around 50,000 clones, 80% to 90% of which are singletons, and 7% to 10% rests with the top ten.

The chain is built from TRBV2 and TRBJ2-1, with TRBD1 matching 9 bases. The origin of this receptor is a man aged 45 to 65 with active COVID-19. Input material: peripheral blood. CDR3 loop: CASRERDRDNEQFF. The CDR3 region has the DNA TGTGCCAGCAGAGAAAGGGACAGGGACAATGAGCAGTTCTTC. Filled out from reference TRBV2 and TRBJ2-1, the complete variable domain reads EPEVTQTPSHQVTQMGQEVILRCVPISNHLYFYWYRQILGQKVEFLVSFYNNEISEKSEIFDDQFSVERPDGSNFTLKIRSTKLEDSAMYFCASRERDRDNEQFFGPGTRLTVL.